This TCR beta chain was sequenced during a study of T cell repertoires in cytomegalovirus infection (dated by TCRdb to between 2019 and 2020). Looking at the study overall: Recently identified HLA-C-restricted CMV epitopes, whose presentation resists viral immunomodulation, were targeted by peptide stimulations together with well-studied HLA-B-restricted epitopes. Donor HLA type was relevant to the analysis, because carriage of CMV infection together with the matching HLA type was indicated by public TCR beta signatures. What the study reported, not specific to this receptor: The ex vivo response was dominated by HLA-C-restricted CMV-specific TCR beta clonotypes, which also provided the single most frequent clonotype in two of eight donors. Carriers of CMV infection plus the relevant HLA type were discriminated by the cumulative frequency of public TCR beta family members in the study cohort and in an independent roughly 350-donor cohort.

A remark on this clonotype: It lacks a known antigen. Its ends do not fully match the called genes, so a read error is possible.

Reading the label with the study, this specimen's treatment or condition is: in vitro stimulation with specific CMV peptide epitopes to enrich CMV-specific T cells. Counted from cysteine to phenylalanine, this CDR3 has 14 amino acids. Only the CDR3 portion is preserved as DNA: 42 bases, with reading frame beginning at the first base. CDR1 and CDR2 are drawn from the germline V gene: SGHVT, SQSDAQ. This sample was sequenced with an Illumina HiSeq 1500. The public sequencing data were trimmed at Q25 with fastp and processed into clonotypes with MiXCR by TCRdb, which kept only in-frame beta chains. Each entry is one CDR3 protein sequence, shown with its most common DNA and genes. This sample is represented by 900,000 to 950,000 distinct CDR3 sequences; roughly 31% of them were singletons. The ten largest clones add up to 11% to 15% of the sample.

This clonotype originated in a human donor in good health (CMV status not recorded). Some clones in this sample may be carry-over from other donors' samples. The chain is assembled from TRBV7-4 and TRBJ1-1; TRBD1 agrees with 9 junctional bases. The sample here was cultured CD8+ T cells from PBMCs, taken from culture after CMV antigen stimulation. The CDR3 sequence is CANSLVQGATEAFF. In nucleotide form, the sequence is TGTGCCAACAGCTTAGTACAGGGGGCCACTGAAGCTTTCTTT.